These 32 T cell receptor beta chains were sequenced from one sample in a study of OX40 agonist ivuxolimab in advanced cancers. This table comes from immunoSEQ multiplex PCR, and its TCRdb copy is limited to in-frame clones, with some not included. Seen here are 35,000 to 45,000 clones, about 90% observed once, and the top ten hold roughly 15%. Sequencing was performed on CD4+ or CD8+ T cells sorted from blood, taken in a trial of the OX40 agonist ivuxolimab. Source of these receptors: an adult with an advanced solid tumor such as melanoma, head and neck, liver or kidney cancer.

The rearrangement joins TRBV19 to TRBJ1-1; 8 bases align to TRBD1. The CDR3 is made up of 17 amino acids. Germline CDR1 LNHDA, CDR2 SQIVND (reference sequence). The ends lost 3 bases at V and 0 bases at J; junction bases unmatched: 9. The DNA of the CDR3 is TGTGCCAGTAGTATGGACAGGGTTGATGGAATGAACACTGAAGCTTTCTTT. Its translation: CASSMDRVDGMNTEAFF.

The CDR3 DNA sequence: TGTGCCTGGAGTAGGACAGGGGGTGAAAAACTGTTTTTT. This encodes CAWSRTGGEKLFF. This rearrangement joins TRBV30 to TRBJ1-4, with 10 bases fitting TRBD1. The ends lost 2 bases at V and 7 bases at J; junction bases unmatched: 1. Germline values: CDR1 GTSNPN, CDR2 SVGIG (reference sequence). CDR3 length equals 13 residues.

This clone appeared once. This chain uses TRBV19 with TRBJ1-2, with 7 nucleotides matching TRBD1. Germline CDR1 is LNHDA and CDR2 is SQIVND (reference sequence). There are 15 residues in the CDR3. The V segment lost 9 bases and the J segment 4 bases; nucleotides outside the gene matches: 14. CDR3 amino acids: CASATDRLGTYGYTF. In DNA form, the CDR3 reads TGTGCCAGCGCGACGGACAGGTTAGGGACCTATGGCTACACCTTC.

The chain couples TRBV19 to TRBJ2-7, with 9 bases identical to TRBD1. Germline V gene lookup returns CDR1 LNHDA and CDR2 SQIVND (reference sequence). V shed 5 bases and J 3 bases; nucleotides not matched to a gene: 5. The CDR3 is 14 amino acids. The CDR3 bases are TGTGCCAGTAGTTTCGGGACAGGGATCTACGAGCAGTACTTC. Protein product: CASSFGTGIYEQYF.

This sequence joins TRBV19 and TRBJ2-1; the D call may be TRBD1 or TRBD2 (5 bases each). This CDR3 is 15 amino acids long. Germline CDR1 and CDR2: LNHDA and SQIVND (reference sequence). Trimming cost V 1 base and J 2 bases, with 9 bases left between them. The CDR3 reads CASSIGDVPYNEQFF. As DNA, the CDR3 is TGTGCCAGTAGTATAGGGGACGTCCCCTACAATGAGCAGTTCTTC.

The chain carries TRBV28 and TRBJ1-1, with TRBD1 identical over 8 bases. V shed 6 bases and J 0 bases; nucleotides not matched to a gene: 18. CDR3 length: 19 residues. Germline loops: CDR1 MDHEN, CDR2 SYDVKM. The CDR3 spells CASSPPPTGVSHVNTEAFF. CDR3 sequence (DNA): TGTGCCAGCAGCCCCCCCCCGACAGGGGTATCCCATGTGAACACTGAAGCTTTCTTT.

J is TRBJ1-2 and V is TRBV2, with TRBD1 matching over 8 bases. The CDR3 spans 19 residues. The V gene's germline CDR1 is SNHLY and CDR2 FYNNEI. The V gene end was trimmed by 7 bases and the J gene end by 5 bases; junction bases not matched to a gene: 24. The CDR3 reads CASTRGDLTGWTGMYGYTF. The CDR3 nucleotides read TGTGCCAGCACCCGGGGTGACCTGACCGGATGGACAGGGATGTATGGCTACACCTTC.

This chain joins TRBV27 and TRBJ2-2; TRBD1 might be the D (5 bases). Trimming took 4 bases from V and 1 from J, leaving 7 bases between them. The CDR3 totals 14 residues. Germline lookup yields CDR1 MNHEY and CDR2 SMNVEV (reference sequence). The DNA of the CDR3 is TGTGCCAGCAGTTACCAGGGGAACACCGGGGAGCTGTTTTTT. Its protein product is CASSYQGNTGELFF.

This rearrangement joins TRBV27 to TRBJ2-7; D unresolved. The CDR3 covers 12 residues. CDR1 and CDR2 (germline): MNHEY, SMNVEV (reference sequence). The V and J ends lost 8 bases and 7 bases respectively, with 15 bases between them. This CDR3 is CASGVDPWEQYF. The DNA for the CDR3 is TGTGCCAGCGGGGTGGACCCCTGGGAGCAGTACTTC.

The chain joins TRBV6-6 to TRBJ1-1, with TRBD1 matching over 9 bases. This CDR3 region has 14 residues. Germline CDR1 is MNHNY and CDR2 is SVGAGI (reference sequence). V was clipped by 5 bases and J by 6 bases; unmatched bases: 7. CDR3 residues: CASSLKQGASEAFF. The CDR3 bases are TGTGCCAGCAGTCTAAAACAGGGGGCGTCTGAAGCTTTCTTT.

The rearrangement joins TRBV4-1 to TRBJ2-7; D possibly corresponds to TRBD1 (6 bases). V was trimmed by 0 bases and J by 0 bases, leaving 9 bases between them. The length of the CDR3 is 15 residues. Germline V gene data show CDR1 as MGHRA and CDR2 as YSYEKL. The CDR3 DNA reads as TGCGCCAGCAGCCAAGAGGACAGAACCTCCTACGAGCAGTACTTC. As protein: CASSQEDRTSYEQYF.

J is TRBJ2-4 and V is TRBV16, with D tentatively TRBD1 (5 bases). CDR3 length: 16 residues. With 1 base removed from V and 0 bases from J, the gap between germline ends came to 10 bases. The germline gives CDR1 KGHSY, CDR2 FQNENV. The CDR3 DNA reads TGTGCCAGCAGCCAATGGGGCACCTTAGCCAAAAACATTCAGTACTTC. Protein sequence: CASSQWGTLAKNIQYF. The variable domain in full, completed from reference TRBV16 and TRBJ2-4, reads GEEVAQTPKHLVRGEGQKAKLYCAPIKGHSYVFWYQQVLKNEFKFLISFQNENVFDETGMPKERFSAKCLPNSPCSLEIQATKLEDSAVYFCASSQWGTLAKNIQYFGAGTRLSVL.

The V and J genes are TRBV27 and TRBJ2-7, with D possibly TRBD2 on 6 matching bases. Trimming left V 3 bases short and J 6 bases short, with 24 bases between. This CDR3 region has 17 residues. Germline V CDR1 and CDR2: MNHEY, SMNVEV (reference sequence). CDR3 residues: CASSLSRRVPLGGEQYF. The CDR3 region has the DNA TGTGCCAGCAGTTTGAGTCGGAGGGTGCCCCTTGGGGGCGAGCAGTACTTC.

The chain recombines TRBV28 with TRBJ2-5; maybe TRBD2 (5 bases). CDR1 is MDHEN, CDR2 SYDVKM, per germline. The CDR3 length is 17 residues. Trimming cost V 1 base and J 5 bases, with 20 bases left between them. CDR3 DNA: TGTGCCAGCAGTTTATCCCCCGACGGAGGCCCATGGGAGACCCAGTACTTC. Its protein product is CASSLSPDGGPWETQYF. The complete variable domain, with remaining parts taken from reference TRBV28 and TRBJ2-5, reads DVKVTQSSRYLVKRTGEKVFLECVQDMDHENMFWYRQDPGLGLRLIYFSYDVKMKEKGDIPEGYSVSREKKERFSLILESASTNQTSMYLCASSLSPDGGPWETQYFGPGTRLLVL.

This CDR3 is CASSAGGTGELFF. Written as DNA, the CDR3 is TGTGCCAGCAGCGCCGGAGGGACCGGGGAGCTGTTTTTT. J is TRBJ2-2 and V is TRBV9; D may be TRBD2 (6 bases). Germline V gene sequence: CDR1 SGDLS, CDR2 YYNGEE. V shed 3 bases and J shed 5 bases, with 8 bases lying between them. The CDR3 covers 13 residues.

The chain uses TRBV15 and TRBJ2-5, with 9 bases matching TRBD1. Germline CDR1 and CDR2: LNHNV and YYDKDF (reference sequence). J gave up 5 bases and V 8 bases, and 9 bases lay outside the gene matches. The CDR3 is 14 residues long. The CDR3 spells CATWSGTGLETQYF. Here the CDR3 DNA reads TGTGCCACCTGGTCCGGGACAGGGCTTGAGACCCAGTACTTC.

The chain has TRBV30 and TRBJ2-7; D remains unclear. This CDR3 region has 13 residues. CDR1 GTSNPN and CDR2 SVGIG come from the germline V gene (reference sequence). Trimming pared 2 bases from V and 4 bases from J, leaving 12 bases between. The CDR3 DNA sequence: TGTGCCTGGAGTCAGCAGATCTTATACGAGCAGTACTTC. Translating it yields CAWSQQILYEQYF.

The chain joins TRBV9 to TRBJ2-1; D may be TRBD2 (6 bases). This CDR3 is built from 15 residues. CDR1 and CDR2 (germline): SGDLS, YYNGEE. V lost 0 bases and J 7 bases, leaving 14 bases between the germline ends. In DNA form, the CDR3 reads TGTGCCAGCAGCGTAGGAGAATGGGACTCAAATGAGCAGTTCTTC. The encoded protein is CASSVGEWDSNEQFF.

The chain joins TRBV27 to TRBJ2-1; a possible D gene is TRBD2 (6 bases). This CDR3 is 15 amino acids long. V shed 6 bases and J shed 2 bases, with 14 bases lying between them. In germline, CDR1 is MNHEY, CDR2 SMNVEV (reference sequence). The CDR3, as DNA: TGTGCCAGCAGCCCCCGGGGGTACACCTACAATGAGCAGTTCTTC. Translation gives CASSPRGYTYNEQFF.

The V gene is TRBV19, the J gene TRBJ2-1; tentatively, D is TRBD2 (6 bases). The V gene's germline CDR1 is LNHDA and CDR2 SQIVND (reference sequence). Trimming shortened V by 9 bases and J by 5 bases, and 17 bases separated the two germline ends. This CDR3 comprises 14 residues. CDR3 sequence reads: CASGNGRPHNEQFF. The DNA of the CDR3 is TGTGCCAGCGGGAACGGGAGACCTCACAATGAGCAGTTCTTC.

The chain joins TRBV21-1 to TRBJ1-5. TRBV21-1 is designated a pseudogene. This CDR3 has 16 amino acids. CDR3: CASSKLARGRLQPQHF. CDR3 DNA sequence: TGTGCCAGCAGCAAATTAGCACGGGGGCGCCTTCAGCCCCAGCATTTT.

This clone occurred once. This chain connects TRBV30 to TRBJ2-7, with a tentative D call TRBD1 (6 bases). The CDR3 loop spans 15 amino acids. V lost 2 bases and J 0 bases, leaving 14 bases between the germline ends. CDR1 is GTSNPN and CDR2 is SVGIG in the germline V gene (reference sequence). The chain's CDR3 is CAWSPGTSASYEQYF. CDR3 DNA sequence: TGTGCCTGGAGTCCCGGGACATCCGCCTCCTACGAGCAGTACTTC. Full variable domain (remainder filled in from reference TRBV30 and TRBJ2-7): SQTIHQWPATLVQPVGSPLSLECTVEGTSNPNLYWYRQAAGRGLQLLFYSVGIGQISSEVPQNLSASRPQDRQFILSSKKLLLSDSGFYLCAWSPGTSASYEQYFGPGTRLTVT.

V is TRBV6-1 and J is TRBJ2-1; TRBD2 matches at 13 bases. The V segment lost 3 bases and the J segment 5 bases; nucleotides outside the gene matches: 7. CDR1 is MNHNS, CDR2 SASEGT, per germline. The CDR3 spans 17 residues. The CDR3 spells CASSEELAGGMDNEQFF. CDR3 nucleotide sequence: TGTGCCAGCAGTGAGGAACTAGCGGGAGGGATGGACAATGAGCAGTTCTTC.

This clone occurred once. The chain couples TRBV5-4 to TRBJ1-1, with 7 positions matching TRBD1. The CDR3 spans 13 residues. The germline V gene has CDR1 SGHNT and CDR2 YYREEE (reference sequence). J gave up 5 bases and V 4 bases, and 5 bases lay outside the gene matches. In nucleotides, the CDR3 is TGTGCCAGCAGCCGAGGGGGCTGGACTGAAGCTTTCTTT. Translating it yields CASSRGGWTEAFF. The full variable domain, with the rest looked up from reference TRBV5-4 and TRBJ1-1, is ETGVTQSPTHLIKTRGQQVTLRCSSQSGHNTVSWYQQALGQGPQFIFQYYREEENGRGNFPPRFSGLQFPNYSSELNVNALELDDSALYLCASSRGGWTEAFFGQGTRLTVV.

The V gene is TRBV27, the J gene TRBJ2-7, with TRBD1 matching 7 bases. With 3 bases clipped from V and 3 bases from J, the junction kept 2 bases outside the gene matches. The CDR3 covers 13 residues. Germline V gene sequence: CDR1 MNHEY, CDR2 SMNVEV (reference sequence). CDR3 protein: CASSFAGGYEQYF. The CDR3 DNA sequence: TGTGCCAGCAGTTTCGCAGGGGGCTACGAGCAGTACTTC.

This clone was seen once. The chain employs TRBV6-5 and TRBJ2-1, with unresolved D. There are 13 residues in the CDR3. Trimming pared 2 bases from V and 2 bases from J, leaving 4 bases between. Germline CDR1 MNHEY, CDR2 SVGAGI. The DNA for the CDR3 is TGTGCCAGCAGTTACGGGCCCTACAATGAGCAGTTCTTC. Translation gives CASSYGPYNEQFF.

This clone was observed a single time. The chain carries TRBV29-1 and TRBJ2-7; no definite D call. This CDR3 has 12 amino acids. V was clipped by 5 bases and J by 2 bases, with 10 bases between them. The germline V gene has CDR1 SQVTM and CDR2 ANQGSEA. The CDR3, as DNA: TGCAGCGTTCGAGCATCAGCCTACGAGCAGTACTTC. Translating gives CSVRASAYEQYF.

This chain links TRBV15 with TRBJ1-1; possibly TRBD1 for D (6 bases). Trimming took off 0 bases at V and 0 bases at J, with 14 bases between the two ends. The CDR3 has 17 amino acids. The germline gives CDR1 LNHNV, CDR2 YYDKDF (reference sequence). The CDR3 loop is CATSRDTGGLMNTEAFF. The CDR3 DNA sequence: TGTGCCACCAGCAGAGATACGGGGGGCCTCATGAACACTGAAGCTTTCTTT.

The CDR3 DNA reads TGCGCCAGCAGCCAACCAGCTCTTTTTAGCACAGATACGCAGTATTTT. It is translated as CASSQPALFSTDTQYF. The chain combines TRBV4-1 with TRBJ2-3; D remains ambiguous. The CDR3 spans 16 residues. Germline V gene data show CDR1 as MGHRA and CDR2 as YSYEKL. Trimming took off 2 bases at V and 0 bases at J, with 12 bases between the two ends.

The chain's CDR3 is CASSTPSGSSYNEQFF. The CDR3 coding sequence is TGTGCCAGCAGCACACCTAGCGGTAGCTCCTACAATGAGCAGTTCTTC. The chain is built from TRBV7-3 and TRBJ2-1; 7 bases align to TRBD2. The CDR3 loop spans 16 amino acids. The V gene's germline CDR1 is SGHTA and CDR2 FQGTGA. The trim removed 5 bases at V and 0 bases at J, leaving 7 bases unmatched.

The chain recombines TRBV30 with TRBJ2-7, with 8 bases matching TRBD2. Germline CDR1 GTSNPN, CDR2 SVGIG (reference sequence). V was pared by 0 bases and J by 2 bases, with 15 bases of the junction left unmatched. The CDR3 sequence is 18 residues long. The CDR3 here is CAWSVGLAGALFTYEQYF. The CDR3 nucleotides read TGTGCCTGGAGTGTCGGGCTAGCGGGCGCCTTATTCACCTACGAGCAGTACTTC.

The rearrangement joins TRBV7-8 to TRBJ2-6; 8 nucleotides agree with TRBD2. From germline, CDR1 is SGHVS and CDR2 FQNEAQ. The CDR3 runs to 18 residues. V gave up 6 bases and J gave up 0 bases; unmatched junction bases: 10. CDR3 in DNA: TGTGCCAGCAGACAGCTCGGGGGGGAAGGCTCTGGGGCCAACGTCCTGACTTTC. Translated, it gives CASRQLGGEGSGANVLTF.